The T cell receptor beta chain described here comes from a study of post-analysis software for immune sequencing data. TCR beta cDNA libraries had unique molecular identifiers. TCRdb re-analysed the PCR reads in MiXCR, keeping a single row per CDR3 protein. The sample lists 380,000 or so distinct CDR3 sequences; around 37% were seen once. Sequenced input: blood. This sequence was found in a girl aged 5-17 years with multiple sclerosis.

Here the CDR3 DNA reads TGTGCCAGCATGCCTACCCGGGGGCTGGAGACCCAGTACTTC. It translates to CASMPTRGLETQYF. This chain joins TRBV7-2 and TRBJ2-5; D could derive from TRBD1 or TRBD2 (6 bases each). The CDR3 is made up of 14 amino acids. The V gene's germline CDR1 is SGHTA and CDR2 FQGNSA. Trimming removed 7 bases from V and 5 bases from J, with 17 bases in between.